A single sample is the source of the 27 T cell receptor beta chains below, sequenced in a study of long-term antiretroviral therapy in people with HIV (dated by TCRdb to about 2022). The immunoSEQ hsTCRB v3.0 assay was used at survey level resolution for TRB variable region sequencing. The source is immuneACCESS, and TCRdb retained only in-frame sequences with V and J called. Part of the clones is not carried over; for the studies checked, unresolved V genes explain less than half of this, and the remainder is unexplained. Here the sample has 35,000 or so clones; 70% to 90% occur a single time. The ten largest clones capture about 4.8% of the sample. This specimen consisted of unsorted PBMCs, obtained just over 2.7 years before starting antiretroviral therapy. These receptors all come from a woman aged 30 to 39 with HIV.

The rearrangement joins TRBV25-1 to TRBJ1-6, with D maybe TRBD1 (6 bases). Trimming stripped 3 bases from V and 4 bases from J, with 13 bases between. Germline CDR1 and CDR2: MGHDK and SYGVNS. The CDR3 is 16 residues long. The CDR3 nucleotides read TGTGCCAGCAGTGATGAAGGGGGATTATATAATTCACCCCTCCACTTT. As protein: CASSDEGGLYNSPLHF.

The chain combines TRBV5-5 with TRBJ2-5, with 8 bases matching TRBD2. The CDR3 sequence is 14 residues long. V gave up 4 bases and J gave up 4 bases; unmatched junction bases: 6. The germline gives CDR1 SGHKS, CDR2 YYEKEE (reference sequence). The CDR3 loop is CASSGGLAGETQYF. The CDR3 DNA reads as TGTGCCAGCAGCGGCGGACTAGCCGGAGAGACCCAGTACTTC. The whole variable domain, remainder taken from reference TRBV5-5 and TRBJ2-5, is DAGVTQSPTHLIKTRGQQVTLRCSPISGHKSVSWYQQVLGQGPQFIFQYYEKEERGRGNFPDRFSARQFPNYSSELNVNALLLGDSALYLCASSGGLAGETQYFGPGTRLLVL.

This chain connects TRBV7-3 to TRBJ1-2, with 7 positions matching TRBD1. Looked up from germline, CDR1 is SGHTA and CDR2 is FQGTGA. Germline trimming cut 0 bases from V and 8 bases from J; bases unmatched to any gene: 12. The CDR3 is 16 residues long. The CDR3 loop is CASSLTPMTGLGGYTF. The CDR3 nucleotides are TGTGCCAGCAGCTTAACGCCGATGACAGGGTTAGGCGGCTACACCTTC.

The CDR3 nucleotides read TGTGCCAGCAGCTTCATGCTCGGCAGACCAACTAATGAAAAACTGTTTTTT. Translating it yields CASSFMLGRPTNEKLFF. The rearrangement uses TRBV7-9 and TRBJ1-4, with D hard to call. Germline-derived CDR1 and CDR2 are SEHNR and FQNEAQ (reference sequence). V was cut by 3 bases and J by 0 bases, with 14 bases left in between. The CDR3 consists of 17 residues.

This clone was seen only a few times. This chain links TRBV5-8 with TRBJ1-2; 9 bases fit TRBD1. This CDR3 contains 16 residues. V trimming: 8 bases; J trimming: 8 bases; junction bases outside the gene matches: 19. CDR1 and CDR2 (germline): SGHTS, YDEGEE. In DNA form, the CDR3 reads TGTGCCAGTAAGCATACCGGGACAGGGACTTGGCACGGCTACACCTTC. The encoded protein is CASKHTGTGTWHGYTF. The full variable domain, in which reference TRBV5-8 and TRBJ1-2 provide the parts outside the CDR3, is EAGVTQSPTHLIKTRGQQATLRCSPISGHTSVYWYQQALGLGLQFLLWYDEGEERNRGNFPPRFSGRQFPNYSSELNVNALELEDSALYLCASKHTGTGTWHGYTFGSGTRLTVV.

The V gene is TRBV7-9, the J gene TRBJ1-6; TRBD1 might be the D (5 bases). The ends were cut back, 5 bases at V and 8 bases at J, with 16 bases in the middle. CDR1 is SEHNR, CDR2 FQNEAQ, per germline (reference sequence). CDR3 length: 15 residues. CDR3 DNA: TGTGCCAGCAGCCAGGGAGGGGATAGGGATTCACCCCTCCACTTT. This translates into CASSQGGDRDSPLHF.

V is TRBV10-3 and J is TRBJ2-2; D may correspond to TRBD1 or TRBD2 (5 bases each). Trimming cost V 8 bases and J 8 bases, with 6 bases left between them. The germline V gene encodes CDR1 ENHRY and CDR2 SYGVKD. The CDR3 runs to 10 residues. The CDR3 sequence: CAIGTGELFF. CDR3 DNA: TGTGCCATCGGGACGGGGGAGCTGTTTTTT.

The chain links TRBV7-9 to TRBJ2-5; TRBD1 is a possible D gene (6 bases). The ends were cut back, 4 bases at V and 1 base at J, with 10 bases in the middle. This CDR3 region has 14 residues. Per germline, CDR1 SEHNR and CDR2 FQNEAQ (reference sequence). As DNA, the CDR3 is TGTGCCAGCAGCTCCGACAGGTTCCAAGAGACCCAGTACTTC. Residues: CASSSDRFQETQYF.

The chain carries TRBV10-2 and TRBJ2-7; D ambiguous. Germline CDR1 is WSHSY and CDR2 is SAAADI. V lost 6 bases to trimming and J lost 5 bases, with 8 bases between them. The CDR3 consists of 11 residues. The CDR3 here is CASSQKNEQYV. CDR3 nucleotides: TGCGCCAGCAGCCAGAAGAACGAGCAGTACGTC.

The rearrangement joins TRBV4-1 to TRBJ2-5; 7 bases match TRBD1. Trimming cost V 4 bases and J 5 bases; bases outside gene matches: 4. The CDR3 runs to 13 residues. Germline V lookup: CDR1 MGHRA, CDR2 YSYEKL. The CDR3 DNA reads TGCGCCAGCAGCCGAGGACAGGCTGAGACCCAGTACTTC. Translation gives CASSRGQAETQYF.

Here the CDR3 reads CASSLFGANVLTF. DNA for the CDR3: TGTGCCAGCAGCTTATTTGGGGCCAACGTCCTGACTTTC. The chain links TRBV7-8 to TRBJ2-6; no firm D call. Germline-derived CDR1 and CDR2 are SGHVS and FQNEAQ. The CDR3 covers 13 residues. Trimming left V 2 bases short and J 3 bases short, with 2 bases between. Looking up the rest from reference TRBV7-8 and TRBJ2-6 gives the full variable domain: GAGVSQSPRYKVAKRGQDVALRCDPISGHVSLFWYQQALGQGPEFLTYFQNEAQLDKSGLPSDRFFAERPEGSVSTLKIQRTQQEDSAVYLCASSLFGANVLTFGAGSRLTVL.

J is TRBJ2-7 and V is TRBV5-6, with 8 bases fitting TRBD1. Germline loops: CDR1 SGHDT, CDR2 YYEEEE. The CDR3 spans 14 residues. V dropped 3 bases and J dropped 3; count of bases not matched to a gene: 5. The CDR3 is CASSSRDRNYEQYF. The DNA of the CDR3 is TGTGCCAGCAGCTCCCGGGACAGGAACTACGAGCAGTACTTC.

The V call is TRBV7-2, the J call TRBJ1-4; perhaps TRBD1 as D (5 bases). This CDR3 contains 15 residues. The germline V and J ends were trimmed by 7 bases and 8 bases, with 20 bases remaining between them. Germline V lookup: CDR1 SGHTA, CDR2 FQGNSA. CDR3 bases: TGTGCCAGCACGCTACGGTCCGGGCCAGGGGAAAAACTGTTTTTT. Amino acid sequence: CASTLRSGPGEKLFF.

CDR3 sequence: CASSRLNTGELFF. The DNA of the CDR3 is TGTGCCAGCAGCCGACTGAACACCGGGGAGCTGTTTTTT. This chain uses TRBV5-4 with TRBJ2-2; D is undetermined. CDR1 is SGHNT, CDR2 YYREEE, per germline (reference sequence). CDR3 length: 13 residues. V lost 4 bases and J lost 1, with 5 bases in between.

The chain has TRBV29-1 and TRBJ1-1, with a tentative D call TRBD1 (6 bases). The CDR3 length is 13 residues. Germline loops: CDR1 SQVTM, CDR2 ANQGSEA. Trimming pared 2 bases from V and 5 bases from J, leaving 12 bases between. CDR3 coding DNA: TGCAGCGTTGAACCCGGAGGGGGGACTGAAGCTTTCTTT. It yields the protein CSVEPGGGTEAFF.

This clone was counted a single time. CDR3 sequence: CASSLLGNSPLHF. The CDR3 DNA reads TGCGCCAGCAGCTTGTTGGGGAATTCACCCCTCCACTTT. The V call is TRBV5-1, the J call TRBJ1-6, with D unclear. Germline CDR1 is SGHRS and CDR2 is YFSETQ. Between the trimmed V and J ends, which lost 1 base and 7 bases, there was a span of 6 bases. CDR3 length: 13 residues.

The chain recombines TRBV11-2 with TRBJ1-3; D not resolved. The CDR3 has 15 amino acids. V dropped 5 bases and J dropped 0 bases, with 11 bases sitting between them. In germline, CDR1 is SGHAT, CDR2 FQNNGV. CDR3 bases: TGTGCCAGCAGCCCTCGCAGGAGCTCTGGAAACACCATATATTTT. This encodes CASSPRRSSGNTIYF.

The chain employs TRBV30 and TRBJ1-5; D not certain. V lost 0 bases to trimming and J lost 7 bases, with 10 bases between them. This CDR3 region has 13 residues. Germline V gene sequence: CDR1 GTSNPN, CDR2 SVGIG (reference sequence). CDR3 sequence reads: CAWSVDVGQPQHF. The CDR3 DNA reads as TGTGCCTGGAGTGTAGACGTCGGGCAGCCCCAGCATTTT.

This clone was detected only once. J is TRBJ2-5 and V is TRBV5-1; 12 nucleotides agree with TRBD2. The CDR3 covers 15 residues. CDR1 and CDR2 from the germline V gene are SGHRS and YFSETQ. J lost 4 bases, V lost 3 bases, and 4 bases had no gene match. In DNA form, the CDR3 reads TGCGCCAGCAGCTCGGCGGGACTAGCGGGAGAGACCCAGTACTTC. Its protein is CASSSAGLAGETQYF.

V and J are TRBV29-1 and TRBJ2-1, with D possibly being TRBD1 or TRBD2 (6 bases each). The CDR3 has 20 amino acids. Trimming took off 3 bases at V and 0 bases at J, with 27 bases between the two ends. The germline gives CDR1 SQVTM, CDR2 ANQGSEA. DNA for the CDR3: TGCAGCGTTGAGGTTAGGACAGCTTACGTGGGGGGAAGCTCCTACAATGAGCAGTTCTTC. Protein product: CSVEVRTAYVGGSSYNEQFF.

This chain links TRBV19 with TRBJ2-4, with D possibly matching TRBD1 (6 bases). This CDR3 comprises 11 residues. The germline gives CDR1 LNHDA, CDR2 SQIVND (reference sequence). Trimming shortened V by 5 bases and J by 14 bases, and 13 bases separated the two germline ends. CDR3 in amino acids: CASSSPGHEYF. The DNA of the CDR3 is TGTGCCAGTAGTTCCCCGGGACATGAGTACTTC.

The sample holds one count of this clone. In DNA, the CDR3 is TGTGCCAGCAGCAAGAGCGGGGGGGCCTCAGATACGCAGTATTTT. Its translation: CASSKSGGASDTQYF. The chain recombines TRBV7-3 with TRBJ2-3, with 10 bases identical to TRBD2. CDR3 size: 15 residues. Germline V gives CDR1 SGHTA, CDR2 FQGTGA. V gave up 5 bases and J gave up 4 bases; unmatched junction bases: 6.

This clone was picked up a small number of times. The J gene is TRBJ2-3, the V gene TRBV9; 7 positions agree with TRBD2. Germline V gives CDR1 SGDLS, CDR2 YYNGEE. This CDR3 contains 15 residues. V was clipped by 2 bases and J by 5 bases; unmatched bases: 8. CDR3 coding DNA: TGTGCCAGCAGCGTGCAAGCGGGGTCGGGAGATACGCAGTATTTT. Protein: CASSVQAGSGDTQYF.

The rearrangement links TRBV5-1 to TRBJ1-4; a possible D gene is TRBD1 (5 bases). Deletions cut 3 bases from V and 3 bases from J, with 12 bases between. The germline CDR1 and CDR2 sequences are SGHRS and YFSETQ. This CDR3 comprises 15 residues. This CDR3 is CASSSQGVPNEKLFF. The DNA for the CDR3 is TGCGCCAGCAGCTCCCAAGGGGTACCTAATGAAAAACTGTTTTTT.

The genes are TRBV14 and TRBJ2-2; D not certain. Germline V gene data show CDR1 as SGHDN and CDR2 as FVKESK. The CDR3 runs to 15 residues. V lost 3 bases and J lost 6, with 14 bases in between. CDR3: CASSHRGRIAGELFF. CDR3 nucleotides: TGTGCCAGCAGCCATAGAGGACGTATTGCCGGGGAGCTGTTTTTT.

This chain uses TRBV27 with TRBJ2-7; 8 positions match TRBD1. Trimming at V came to 7 bases and at J to 6 bases, leaving 14 bases not matched to a gene. Germline V CDR1 and CDR2: MNHEY, SMNVEV (reference sequence). The CDR3 contains 15 residues. This CDR3 reads CASIGRVRGPLEQYF. In DNA, the CDR3 is TGTGCCAGCATAGGTAGGGTCAGGGGGCCTCTCGAGCAGTACTTC.

The V gene is TRBV2, the J gene TRBJ1-2; possible D gene TRBD1, 6 bases. CDR3 length: 15 residues. Germline CDR1 is SNHLY and CDR2 is FYNNEI. Trimming left V 5 bases short and J 2 bases short, with 15 bases between. The CDR3 coding sequence is TGTGCCAGCAGTCTGATTTCGGGGGCAAACTATGGCTACACCTTC. Amino acid sequence: CASSLISGANYGYTF. Combining the CDR3 with reference TRBV2 and TRBJ1-2 gives the whole variable domain EPEVTQTPSHQVTQMGQEVILRCVPISNHLYFYWYRQILGQKVEFLVSFYNNEISEKSEIFDDQFSVERPDGSNFTLKIRSTKLEDSAMYFCASSLISGANYGYTFGSGTRLTVV.